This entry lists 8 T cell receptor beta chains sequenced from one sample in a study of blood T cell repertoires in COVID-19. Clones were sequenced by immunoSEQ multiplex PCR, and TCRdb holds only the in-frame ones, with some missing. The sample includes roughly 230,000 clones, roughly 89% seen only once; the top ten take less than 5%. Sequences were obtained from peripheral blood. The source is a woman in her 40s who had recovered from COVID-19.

The CDR3 is CASRARYEQFF. CDR3 sequence (DNA): TGTGCCAGCAGGGCCCGTTATGAGCAGTTCTTC. V and J are TRBV12-3 or TRBV12-4 and TRBJ2-1; D remains ambiguous. Trimming left V 6 bases short and J 8 bases short, with 8 bases between. The CDR3 contains 11 residues.

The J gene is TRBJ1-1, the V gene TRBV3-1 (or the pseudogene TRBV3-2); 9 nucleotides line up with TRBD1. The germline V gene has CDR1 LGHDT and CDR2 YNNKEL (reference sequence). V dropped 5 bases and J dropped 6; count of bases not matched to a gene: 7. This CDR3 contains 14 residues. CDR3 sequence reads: CASSDRDRAAEAFF. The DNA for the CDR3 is TGTGCCAGCAGCGACCGGGACAGGGCCGCTGAAGCTTTCTTT.

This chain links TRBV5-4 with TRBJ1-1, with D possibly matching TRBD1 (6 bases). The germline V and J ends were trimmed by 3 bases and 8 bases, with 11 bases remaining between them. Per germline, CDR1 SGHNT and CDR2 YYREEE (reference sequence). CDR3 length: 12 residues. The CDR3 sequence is CASSWDKGEAFF. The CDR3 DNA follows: TGTGCCAGCAGCTGGGACAAGGGAGAAGCTTTCTTT.

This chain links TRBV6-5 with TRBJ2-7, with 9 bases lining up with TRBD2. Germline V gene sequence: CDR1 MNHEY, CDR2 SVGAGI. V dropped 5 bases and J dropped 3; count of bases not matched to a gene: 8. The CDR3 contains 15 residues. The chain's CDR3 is CASSNVAGAFYEQYF. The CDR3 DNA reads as TGTGCCAGCAGTAACGTAGCGGGGGCCTTCTACGAGCAGTACTTC.

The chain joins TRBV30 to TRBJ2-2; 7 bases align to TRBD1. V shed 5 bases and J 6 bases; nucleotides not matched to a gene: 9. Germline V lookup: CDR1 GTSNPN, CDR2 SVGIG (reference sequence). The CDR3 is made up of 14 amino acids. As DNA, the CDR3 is TGTGCCTGGGACAGGGCTAATTTTGCCGGGGAGCTGTTTTTT. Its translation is CAWDRANFAGELFF.

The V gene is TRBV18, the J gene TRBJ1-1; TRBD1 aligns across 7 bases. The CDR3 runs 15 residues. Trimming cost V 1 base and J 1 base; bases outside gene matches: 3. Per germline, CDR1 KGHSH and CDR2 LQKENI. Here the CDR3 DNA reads TGTGCCAGCTCACCACAGGGGACAGCGAACACTGAAGCTTTCTTT. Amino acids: CASSPQGTANTEAFF.

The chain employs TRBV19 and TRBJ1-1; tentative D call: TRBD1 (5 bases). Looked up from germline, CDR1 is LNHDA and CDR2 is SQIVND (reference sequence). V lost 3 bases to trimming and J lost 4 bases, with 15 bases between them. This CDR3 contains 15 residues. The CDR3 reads CASSIRPGMSTEAFF. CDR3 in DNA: TGTGCCAGTAGTATCAGGCCAGGGATGAGCACTGAAGCTTTCTTT.

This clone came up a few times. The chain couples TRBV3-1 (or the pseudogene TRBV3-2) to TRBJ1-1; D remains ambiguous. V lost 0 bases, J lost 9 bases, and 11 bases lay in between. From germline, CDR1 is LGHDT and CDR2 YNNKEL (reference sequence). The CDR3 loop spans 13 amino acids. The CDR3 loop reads CASSQDLPGKAFF. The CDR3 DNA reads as TGTGCCAGCAGCCAAGATCTGCCAGGCAAAGCTTTCTTT.